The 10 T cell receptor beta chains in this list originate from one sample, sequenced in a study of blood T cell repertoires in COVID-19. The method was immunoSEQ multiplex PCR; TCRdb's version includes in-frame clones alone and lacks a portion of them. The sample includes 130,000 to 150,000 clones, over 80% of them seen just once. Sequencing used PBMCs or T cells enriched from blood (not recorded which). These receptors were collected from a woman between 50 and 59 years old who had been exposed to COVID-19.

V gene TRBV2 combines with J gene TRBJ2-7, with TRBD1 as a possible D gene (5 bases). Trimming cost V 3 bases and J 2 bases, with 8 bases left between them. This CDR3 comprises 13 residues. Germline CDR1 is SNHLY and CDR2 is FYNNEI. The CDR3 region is CASSDRVTYEQYF. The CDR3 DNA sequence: TGTGCCAGCAGTGACAGGGTCACCTACGAGCAGTACTTC.

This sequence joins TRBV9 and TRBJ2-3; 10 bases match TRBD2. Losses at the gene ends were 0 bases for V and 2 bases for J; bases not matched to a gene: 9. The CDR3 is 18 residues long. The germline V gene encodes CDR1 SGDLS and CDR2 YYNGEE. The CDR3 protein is CASSVDLLAGGHTDTQYF. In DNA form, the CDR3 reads TGTGCCAGCAGCGTAGACCTCTTAGCGGGGGGCCACACAGATACGCAGTATTTT.

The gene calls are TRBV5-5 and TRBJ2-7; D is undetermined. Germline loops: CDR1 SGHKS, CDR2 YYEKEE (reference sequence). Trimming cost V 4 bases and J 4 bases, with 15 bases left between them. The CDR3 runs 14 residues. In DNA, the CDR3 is TGTGCCAGCAGCCCCGTACAGTTTTCGTACGAGCAGTACTTC. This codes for CASSPVQFSYEQYF.

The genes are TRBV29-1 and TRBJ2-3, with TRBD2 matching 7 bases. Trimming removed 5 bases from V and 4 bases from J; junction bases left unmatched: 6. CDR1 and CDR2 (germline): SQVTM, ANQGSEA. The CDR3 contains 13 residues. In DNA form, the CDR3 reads TGCAGCGTTCGACGGGAGGTCGCAGATACGCAGTATTTT. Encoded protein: CSVRREVADTQYF.

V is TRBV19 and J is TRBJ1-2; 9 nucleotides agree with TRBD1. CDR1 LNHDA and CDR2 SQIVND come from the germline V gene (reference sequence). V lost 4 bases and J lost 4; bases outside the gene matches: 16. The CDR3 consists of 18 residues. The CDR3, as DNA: TGTGCCAGTAGTACAACCGGGACAGGGATGGGGAGGGGCTATGGCTACACCTTC. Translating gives CASSTTGTGMGRGYGYTF.

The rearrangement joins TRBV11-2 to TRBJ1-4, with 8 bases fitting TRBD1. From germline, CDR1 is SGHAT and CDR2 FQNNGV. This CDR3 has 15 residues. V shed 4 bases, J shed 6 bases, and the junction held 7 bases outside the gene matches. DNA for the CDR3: TGTGCCAGCAGCTCAATCAGGGGGCGCGATGAAAAACTGTTTTTT. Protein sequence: CASSSIRGRDEKLFF.

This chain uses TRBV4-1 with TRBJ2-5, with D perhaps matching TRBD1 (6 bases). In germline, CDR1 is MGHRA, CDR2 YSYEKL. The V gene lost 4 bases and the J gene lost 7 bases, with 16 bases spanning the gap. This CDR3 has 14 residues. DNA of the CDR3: TGCGCCAGCAGCCCAAGAACCCTAGGGGGGACCCAGTACTTC. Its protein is CASSPRTLGGTQYF.

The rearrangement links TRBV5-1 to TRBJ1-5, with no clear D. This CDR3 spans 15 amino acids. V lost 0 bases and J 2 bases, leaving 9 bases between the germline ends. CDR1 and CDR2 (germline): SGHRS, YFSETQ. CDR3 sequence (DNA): TGCGCCAGCAGCTTGGGGCCCGAAGGCAATCAGCCCCAGCATTTT. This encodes CASSLGPEGNQPQHF.

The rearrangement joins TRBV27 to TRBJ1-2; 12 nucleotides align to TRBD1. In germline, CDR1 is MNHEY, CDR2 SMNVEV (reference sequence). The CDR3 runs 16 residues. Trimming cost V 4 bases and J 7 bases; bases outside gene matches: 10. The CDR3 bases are TGTGCCAGCAGTTCGCTTGGGACAGGGGGCTTGGGTGGCTACACCTTC. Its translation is CASSSLGTGGLGGYTF.

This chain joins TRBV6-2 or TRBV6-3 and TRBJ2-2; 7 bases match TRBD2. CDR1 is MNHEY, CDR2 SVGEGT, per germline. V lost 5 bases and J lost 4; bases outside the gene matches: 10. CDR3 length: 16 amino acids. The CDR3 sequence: CASSPPGGLGTGELFF. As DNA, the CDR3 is TGTGCCAGCAGTCCCCCGGGGGGTTTGGGCACCGGGGAGCTGTTTTTT.